This T cell receptor (beta chain) was identified in a study of identifying expanded T cells in peripheral blood. Note on this clone: The target antigen is unknown.

Assay used: immunoSEQ multiplex PCR; TCRdb lists only in-frame clones, some missing. The sample shows about 58,000 clones, roughly nine tenths of them seen only once. Study findings and constraints: Variance in clone template counts between approximately 2-week samples significantly increased with total template count across all healthy donors.

V was pared by 6 bases and J by 5 bases, with 16 bases between. This CDR3 is 15 amino acids long. CDR1 is SNHLY, CDR2 FYNNEI, per germline. The chain couples TRBV2 to TRBJ2-2; D gene uncertain. The sequencing sample was made of blood. The sequence came from a person aged 18 to 75 in good health. The CDR3 region has the DNA TGTGCCAGCAGCCCAAGTGGGTCAAGGACCGGGGAGCTGTTTTTT. This sequence encodes CASSPSGSRTGELFF.